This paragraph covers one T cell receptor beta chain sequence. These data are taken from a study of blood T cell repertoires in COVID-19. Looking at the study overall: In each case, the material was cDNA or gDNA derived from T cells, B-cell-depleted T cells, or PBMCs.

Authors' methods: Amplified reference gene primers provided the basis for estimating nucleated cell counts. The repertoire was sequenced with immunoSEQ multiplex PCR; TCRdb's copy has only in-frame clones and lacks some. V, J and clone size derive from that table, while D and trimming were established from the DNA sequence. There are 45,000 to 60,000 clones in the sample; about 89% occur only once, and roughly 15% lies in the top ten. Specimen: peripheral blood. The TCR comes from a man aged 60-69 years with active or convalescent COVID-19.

CDR3 in DNA: TGTGCCAGCAGTGAAGAGAGAGTTGGAGCTTTCTTT. This sequence encodes CASSEERVGAFF. The chain employs TRBV2 and TRBJ1-1; no reliable D call. The CDR3 runs to 12 residues. Per the germline V gene, CDR1 is SNHLY and CDR2 is FYNNEI. V was pared by 1 base and J by 10 bases, with 10 bases between.